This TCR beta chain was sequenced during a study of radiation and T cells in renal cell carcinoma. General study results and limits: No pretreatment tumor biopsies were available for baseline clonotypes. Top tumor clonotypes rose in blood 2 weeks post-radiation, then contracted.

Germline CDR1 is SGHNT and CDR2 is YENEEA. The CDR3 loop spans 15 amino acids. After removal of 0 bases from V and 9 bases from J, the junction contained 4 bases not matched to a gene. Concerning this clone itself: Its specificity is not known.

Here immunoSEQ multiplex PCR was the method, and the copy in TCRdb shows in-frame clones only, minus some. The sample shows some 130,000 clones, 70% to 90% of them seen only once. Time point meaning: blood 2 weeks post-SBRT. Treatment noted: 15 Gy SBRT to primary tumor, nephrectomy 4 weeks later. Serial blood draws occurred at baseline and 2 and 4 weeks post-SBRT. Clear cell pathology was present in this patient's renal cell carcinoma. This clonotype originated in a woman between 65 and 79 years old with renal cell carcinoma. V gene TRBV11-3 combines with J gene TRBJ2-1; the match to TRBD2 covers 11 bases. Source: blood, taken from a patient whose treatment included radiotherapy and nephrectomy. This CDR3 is CASSLETSGVGEQFF. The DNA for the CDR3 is TGTGCCAGCAGCTTAGAGACTAGCGGGGTTGGTGAGCAGTTCTTC.